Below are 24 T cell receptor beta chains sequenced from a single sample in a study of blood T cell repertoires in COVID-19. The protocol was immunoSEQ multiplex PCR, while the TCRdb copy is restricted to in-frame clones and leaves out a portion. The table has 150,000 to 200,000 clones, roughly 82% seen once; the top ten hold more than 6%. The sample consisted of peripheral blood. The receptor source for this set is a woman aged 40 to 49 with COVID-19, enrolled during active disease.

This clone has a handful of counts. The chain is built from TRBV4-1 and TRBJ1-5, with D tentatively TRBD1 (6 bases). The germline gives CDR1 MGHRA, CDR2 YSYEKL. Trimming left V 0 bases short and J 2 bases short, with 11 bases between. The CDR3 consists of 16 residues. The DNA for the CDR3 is TGCGCCAGCAGCCAAGATGGCAGGGGAGGCAATCAGCCCCAGCATTTT. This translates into CASSQDGRGGNQPQHF.

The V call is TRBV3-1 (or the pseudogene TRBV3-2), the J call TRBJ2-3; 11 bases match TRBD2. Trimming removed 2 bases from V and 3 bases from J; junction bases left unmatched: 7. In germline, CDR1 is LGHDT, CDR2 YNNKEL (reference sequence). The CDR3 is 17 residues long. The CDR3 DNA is TGTGCCAGCAGCCAACGACTAGCGGGGTTGCGTACAGATACGCAGTATTTT. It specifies CASSQRLAGLRTDTQYF.

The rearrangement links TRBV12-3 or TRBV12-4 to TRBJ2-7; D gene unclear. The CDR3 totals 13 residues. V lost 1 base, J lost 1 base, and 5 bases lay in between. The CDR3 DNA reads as TGTGCCAGCAGTTTAGGTAGATCCTACGAGCAGTACTTC. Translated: CASSLGRSYEQYF.

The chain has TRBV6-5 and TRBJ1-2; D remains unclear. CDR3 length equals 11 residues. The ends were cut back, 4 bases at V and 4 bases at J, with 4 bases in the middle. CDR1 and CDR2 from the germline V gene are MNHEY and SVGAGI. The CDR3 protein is CASSSLYGYTF. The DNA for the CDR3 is TGTGCCAGCAGTTCCCTCTATGGCTACACCTTC.

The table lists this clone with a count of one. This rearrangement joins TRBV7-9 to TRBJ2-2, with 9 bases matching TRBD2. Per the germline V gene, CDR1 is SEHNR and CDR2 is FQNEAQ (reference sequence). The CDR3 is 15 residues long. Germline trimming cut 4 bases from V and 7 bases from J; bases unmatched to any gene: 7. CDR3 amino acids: CASSSPAGGVGELFF. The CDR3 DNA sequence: TGTGCCAGCAGCTCTCCAGCGGGGGGTGTCGGGGAGCTGTTTTTT.

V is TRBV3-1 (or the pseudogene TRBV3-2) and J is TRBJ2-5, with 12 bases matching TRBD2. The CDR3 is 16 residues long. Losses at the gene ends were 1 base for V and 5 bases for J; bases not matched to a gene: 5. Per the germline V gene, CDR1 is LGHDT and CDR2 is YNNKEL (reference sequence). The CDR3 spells CASSQGWTSGIETQYF. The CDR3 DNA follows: TGTGCCAGCAGCCAAGGGTGGACTAGCGGGATTGAGACCCAGTACTTC.

CDR3 DNA: TGTGCCAGCTCACTGGGACAGGGCAGCACAGATACGCAGTATTTT. This codes for CASSLGQGSTDTQYF. V usage is TRBV18 and J usage is TRBJ2-3; 9 bases map to TRBD1. V lost 4 bases and J lost 0; bases outside the gene matches: 2. This CDR3 is 15 amino acids long. CDR1 and CDR2 from the germline V gene are KGHSH and LQKENI.

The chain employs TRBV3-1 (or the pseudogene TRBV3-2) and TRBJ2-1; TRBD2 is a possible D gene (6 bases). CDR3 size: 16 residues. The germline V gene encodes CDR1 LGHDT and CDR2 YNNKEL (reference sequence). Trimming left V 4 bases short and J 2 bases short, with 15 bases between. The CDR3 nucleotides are TGTGCCAGCAGCCGTTACGGGACTCCCGCCTACAATGAGCAGTTCTTC. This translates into CASSRYGTPAYNEQFF.

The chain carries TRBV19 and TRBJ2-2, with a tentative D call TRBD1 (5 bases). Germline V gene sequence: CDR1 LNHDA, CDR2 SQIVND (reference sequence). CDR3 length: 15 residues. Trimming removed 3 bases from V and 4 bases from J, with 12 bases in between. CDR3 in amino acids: CASSIFGAGTGELFF. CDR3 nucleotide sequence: TGTGCCAGTAGTATTTTTGGGGCAGGCACCGGGGAGCTGTTTTTT.

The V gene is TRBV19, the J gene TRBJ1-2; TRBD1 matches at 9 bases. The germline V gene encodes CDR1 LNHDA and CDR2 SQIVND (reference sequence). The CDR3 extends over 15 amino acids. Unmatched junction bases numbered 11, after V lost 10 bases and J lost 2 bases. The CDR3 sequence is CATQRVGQGNYGYTF. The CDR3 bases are TGTGCCACCCAGAGGGTAGGACAGGGGAACTATGGCTACACCTTC.

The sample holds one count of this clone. CDR3 coding DNA: TGTGCCAGCAGCAATCAGGGGACAGATGAAAAACTGTTTTTT. This sequence encodes CASSNQGTDEKLFF. The chain is built from TRBV7-2 and TRBJ1-4, with 7 positions matching TRBD1. CDR1 and CDR2 from the germline V gene are SGHTA and FQGNSA. V dropped 5 bases and J dropped 6; count of bases not matched to a gene: 6. The CDR3 covers 14 residues.

The DNA for the CDR3 is TGTGCCAGCGATAGGGGGATGGCCCTCCAAGAGACCCAGTACTTC. It yields the protein CASDRGMALQETQYF. V is TRBV2 and J is TRBJ2-5, with D possibly being TRBD1 (6 bases). V was clipped by 8 bases and J by 1 base, with 17 bases between them. CDR3 length equals 15 residues. Looked up from germline, CDR1 is SNHLY and CDR2 is FYNNEI.

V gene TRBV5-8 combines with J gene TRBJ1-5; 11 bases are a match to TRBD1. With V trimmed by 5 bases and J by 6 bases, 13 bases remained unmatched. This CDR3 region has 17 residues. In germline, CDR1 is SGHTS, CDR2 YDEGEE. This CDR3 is CASSFSRTGGLGQPQHF. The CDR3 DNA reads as TGTGCCAGCAGTTTCTCCCGGACAGGGGGCTTGGGTCAGCCCCAGCATTTT.

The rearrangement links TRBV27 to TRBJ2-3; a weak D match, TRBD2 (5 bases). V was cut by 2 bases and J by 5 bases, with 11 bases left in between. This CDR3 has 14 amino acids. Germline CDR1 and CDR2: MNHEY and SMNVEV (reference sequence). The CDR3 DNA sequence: TGTGCCAGCAGTTTACACGGGAACCAAGATACGCAGTATTTT. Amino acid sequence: CASSLHGNQDTQYF.

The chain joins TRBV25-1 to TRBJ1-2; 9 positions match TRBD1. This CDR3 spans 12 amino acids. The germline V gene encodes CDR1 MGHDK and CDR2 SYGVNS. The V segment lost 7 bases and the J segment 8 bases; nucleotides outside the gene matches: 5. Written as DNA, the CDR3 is TGTGCCAGCACACGGGACAGGGTAGGCTACACCTTC. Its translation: CASTRDRVGYTF.

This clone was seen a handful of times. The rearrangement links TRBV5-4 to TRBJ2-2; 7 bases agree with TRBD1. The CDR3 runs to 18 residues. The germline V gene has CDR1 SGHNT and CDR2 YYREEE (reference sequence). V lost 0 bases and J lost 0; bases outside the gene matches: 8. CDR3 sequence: CASSLDPGGVSNTGELFF. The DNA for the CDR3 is TGTGCCAGCAGCTTGGACCCAGGGGGAGTTTCGAACACCGGGGAGCTGTTTTTT.

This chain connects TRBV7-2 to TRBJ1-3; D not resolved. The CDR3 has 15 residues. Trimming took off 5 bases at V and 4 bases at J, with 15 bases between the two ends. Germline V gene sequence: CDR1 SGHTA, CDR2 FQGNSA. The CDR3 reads CASSHSAPFGNTIYF. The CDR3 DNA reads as TGTGCCAGCAGCCATTCCGCGCCCTTCGGAAACACCATATATTTT.

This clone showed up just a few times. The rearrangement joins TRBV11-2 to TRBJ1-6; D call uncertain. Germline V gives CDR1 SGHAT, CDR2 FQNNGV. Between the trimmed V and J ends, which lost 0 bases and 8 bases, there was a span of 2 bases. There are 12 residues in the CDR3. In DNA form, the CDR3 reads TGTGCCAGCAGCTTAGACTATTCACCCCTCCACTTT. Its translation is CASSLDYSPLHF.

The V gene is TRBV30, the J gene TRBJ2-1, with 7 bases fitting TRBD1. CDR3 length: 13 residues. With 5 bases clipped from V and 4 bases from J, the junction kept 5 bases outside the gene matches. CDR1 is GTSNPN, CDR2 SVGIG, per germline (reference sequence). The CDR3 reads CAWSTGLYNEQFF. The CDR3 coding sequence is TGTGCCTGGTCGACAGGGCTTTACAATGAGCAGTTCTTC.

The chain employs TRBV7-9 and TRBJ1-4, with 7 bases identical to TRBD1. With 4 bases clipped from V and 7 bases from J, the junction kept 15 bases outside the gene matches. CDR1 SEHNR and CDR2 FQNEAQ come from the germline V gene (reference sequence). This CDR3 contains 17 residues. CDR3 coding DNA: TGTGCCAGCAGCTCACCTAGGGGACAGCCGTCGTTTGAAAAACTGTTTTTT. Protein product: CASSSPRGQPSFEKLFF.

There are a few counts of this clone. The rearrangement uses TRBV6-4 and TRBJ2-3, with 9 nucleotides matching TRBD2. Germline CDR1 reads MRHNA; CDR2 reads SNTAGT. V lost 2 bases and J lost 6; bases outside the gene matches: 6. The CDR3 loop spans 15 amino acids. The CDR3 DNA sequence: TGTGCCAGCAGTGACCGAGCGGGGGGTGGTGATACGCAGTATTTT. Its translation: CASSDRAGGGDTQYF.

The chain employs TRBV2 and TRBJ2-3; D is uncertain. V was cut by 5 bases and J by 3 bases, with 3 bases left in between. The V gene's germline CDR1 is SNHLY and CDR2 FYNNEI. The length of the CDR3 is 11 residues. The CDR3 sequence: CASSLTDTQYF. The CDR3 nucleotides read TGTGCCAGCAGTCTTACAGATACGCAGTATTTT.

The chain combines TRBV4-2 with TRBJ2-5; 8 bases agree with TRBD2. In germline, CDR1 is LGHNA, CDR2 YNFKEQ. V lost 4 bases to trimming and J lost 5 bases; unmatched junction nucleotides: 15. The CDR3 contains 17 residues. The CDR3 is CASSPSTGTRGSETQYF. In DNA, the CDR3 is TGTGCCAGCAGCCCTTCTACCGGGACTAGGGGGTCGGAGACCCAGTACTTC.

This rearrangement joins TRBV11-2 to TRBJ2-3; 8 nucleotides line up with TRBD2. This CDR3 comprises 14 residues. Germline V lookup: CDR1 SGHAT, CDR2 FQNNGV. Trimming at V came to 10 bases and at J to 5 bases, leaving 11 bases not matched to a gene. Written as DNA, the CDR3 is TGTGCCACCTTCTTCGGGGGGGCCCAAGATACGCAGTATTTT. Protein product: CATFFGGAQDTQYF.